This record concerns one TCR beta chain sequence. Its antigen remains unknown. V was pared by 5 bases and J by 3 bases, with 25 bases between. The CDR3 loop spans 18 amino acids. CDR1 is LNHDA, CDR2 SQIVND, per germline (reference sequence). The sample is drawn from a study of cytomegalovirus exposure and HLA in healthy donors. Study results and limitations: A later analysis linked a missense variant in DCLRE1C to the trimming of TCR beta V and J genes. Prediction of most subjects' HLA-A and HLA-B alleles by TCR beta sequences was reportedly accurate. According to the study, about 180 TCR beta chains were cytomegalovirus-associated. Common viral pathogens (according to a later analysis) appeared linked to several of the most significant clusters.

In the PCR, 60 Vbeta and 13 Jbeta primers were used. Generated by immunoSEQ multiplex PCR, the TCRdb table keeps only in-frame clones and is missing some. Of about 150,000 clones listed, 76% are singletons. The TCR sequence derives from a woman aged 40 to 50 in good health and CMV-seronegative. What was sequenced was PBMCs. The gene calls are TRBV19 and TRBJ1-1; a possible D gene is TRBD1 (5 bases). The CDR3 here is CASSVLDTDLTGYTEAFF. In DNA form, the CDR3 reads TGTGCCAGTAGTGTTCTCGACACCGACCTAACAGGTTACACTGAAGCTTTCTTT.